This T cell receptor (beta chain) was recovered during a study of Graves' ophthalmopathy and Graves' hyperthyroidism. Study information: Peripheral blood sampling preceded any treatment and occurred at initial diagnosis. General study results and limits: Most thyroid-expanded clonotypes exceeding 0.001 frequency were also found in blood.

Trimming shortened V by 2 bases and J by 3 bases, and 2 bases separated the two germline ends. The CDR3 extends over 13 amino acids. Germline loops: CDR1 LGHDT, CDR2 YNNKEL (reference sequence). Among the exclusions were patients with other autoimmune diseases, uncontrolled infections, pregnancy or lactation. The sample holds many counts of this clonotype. No antigen is known for it. From RNA, the CDR3 regions of TCR beta chains were amplified and sequenced. HTBI primers primed a first-round RT-PCR, and a second-round multiplex PCR followed. One entry per CDR3 protein results from TCRdb running MiXCR on the multiplex PCR reads. The repertoire holds around 660,000 distinct CDR3 sequences, with over 40% as singletons.

Sequenced sample: peripheral blood. This TCR was sampled from an adult man with Graves' ophthalmopathy. The chain couples TRBV3-1 to TRBJ2-6; no clear D gene. CDR3 sequence: CASSQSGANVLTF. The CDR3 bases are TGTGCCAGCAGCCAAAGTGGGGCCAACGTCCTGACTTTC.